The source of this T cell receptor (beta chain) is a study of shared clonotypes between healthy human individuals. Profiling relied on immunoSEQ multiplex PCR, and the TCRdb table lists in-frame clones only, not all of them. This sample has roughly 2 million clones; 85% to 95% occur once, and the top ten carry under 0.15%. Findings of the study overall: Across a handful of donors, naive CD4 shared roughly 5%, naive CD8 around 3.5%, memory CD4 more than 2%, memory CD8 0.4% to 0.5%. Although depth was large, rarefaction showed that sequencing of the sorted subsets was incomplete. Generally, naive subsets (rather than memory subsets) showed larger estimated richness.

Trimming cost V 5 bases and J 1 base, with 6 bases left between them. CDR3 length: 11 residues. CDR1 and CDR2 from the germline V gene are GTSNPN and SVGIG (reference sequence). HIV-negative, healthy adults without recent acute infections or vaccinations were the donors. As concerns this clone: Antigen: not known. The sample carries other DNA sequences with the same CDR3.

The sequenced sample was naive CD4+ T cells sorted from blood. Subset defined: CD45RA+ positively selected. The genes are TRBV30 and TRBJ2-7, with a weak D call TRBD2 (5 bases). The TCR was taken from a man aged 18 to 30 in good health. This chain's CDR3 is CAWRGSYEQYF. The CDR3 coding sequence is TGTGCCTGGCGGGGATCCTACGAGCAGTACTTC.